This T cell receptor (beta chain) was recorded in a study of cytomegalovirus exposure and HLA in healthy donors. This CDR3 has 14 residues. The V gene's germline CDR1 is SGDLS and CDR2 YYNGEE. V gave up 0 bases and J gave up 8 bases, with 12 bases separating them. Clones were sequenced by immunoSEQ multiplex PCR, and TCRdb holds only the in-frame ones, with some missing. The profile shows 68,000 or so clones, roughly 96% of them singletons. The donors were in the 120-subject validation cohort, distinct from the roughly 700-subject first cohort. The gene calls are TRBV9 and TRBJ2-1; tentative D call: TRBD1 (5 bases). The clonotype originates from a man between 18 and 29 years old in good health and CMV-seronegative. What was sequenced was PBMCs. The CDR3: CASSVGPQGDEQFF. The CDR3 DNA follows: TGTGCCAGCAGCGTAGGTCCCCAAGGGGATGAGCAGTTCTTC.